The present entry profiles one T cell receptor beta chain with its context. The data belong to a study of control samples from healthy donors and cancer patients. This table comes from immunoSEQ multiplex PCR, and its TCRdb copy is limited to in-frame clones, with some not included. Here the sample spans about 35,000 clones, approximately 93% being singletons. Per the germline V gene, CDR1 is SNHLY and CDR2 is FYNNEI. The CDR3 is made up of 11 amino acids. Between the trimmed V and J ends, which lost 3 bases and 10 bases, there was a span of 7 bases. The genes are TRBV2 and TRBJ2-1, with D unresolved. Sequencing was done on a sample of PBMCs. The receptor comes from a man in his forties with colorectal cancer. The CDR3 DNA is TGTGCCAGCAGTGAGCGCCTCGAGCAGTTCTTC. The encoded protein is CASSERLEQFF.